This T cell receptor beta chain is from a study of response to subunit inactivated influenza vaccine (dated by TCRdb to the late 2010s). About the study as a whole: To follow how T cells responded to a trivalent subunit inactivated influenza vaccine, the researchers relied on deep quantitative profiling of the T cell receptor repertoire.

For this clonotype: This clone's antigen is unknown. The record has no base qualities; no much larger clone is one base away.

The paper as a whole reports these results and caveats: According to the authors, only a limited number of new T cells may be recruited by each seasonal influenza vaccination.

CDR1 MNHNS and CDR2 SASEGT were looked up in the germline V gene. Compared with germline, V lacks 5 bases and J lacks 5 bases; bases without a gene match: 5. CDR3 length: 14 amino acids, cysteine to phenylalanine. Only the CDR3 DNA stays, 42 bases, in frame from base 1. The library was produced with RT-PCR. Sequencer: Illumina HiSeq 2500. TCRdb passed the public sequencing reads through fastp at Q25 and MiXCR, retaining productive beta sequences. All rows with the same CDR3 protein become a single entry with the most common DNA and genes. The sample data list about 780,000 distinct CDR3 sequences, and around a sixth of these were observed just once. The ten largest make up roughly 11% of the sample.

The material was PBMCs from blood, obtained roughly 5 days after vaccination. The chain uses TRBV6-1 and TRBJ1-5; TRBD1 matches 8 bases in the middle. The TCR was taken from a man aged 45-65 years who received an inactivated influenza vaccine. Donor details come from another sample of the same person, matched by shared clones. The DNA is TGTGCCAGCAGTAGGACAGGGATGTATCAGCCCCAGCATTTT. This translates into CASSRTGMYQPQHF.